The clone carrying this T cell receptor (beta chain) was counted at least ten times. The sample comes from a study of T cells in Graves' hyperthyroidism and ophthalmopathy. The CDR3 is 13 residues long. The germline V gene encodes CDR1 MGHDK and CDR2 SYGVNS. V was pared by 6 bases and J by 5 bases, with 5 bases of the junction left unmatched. RNA transcripts served as the template for amplifying TCR beta CDR3 regions. First-round RT-PCR of the TCR CDR3 relied on the HTBI primer set. MiXCR, applied by TCRdb to the multiplex PCR reads, yields one record per CDR3 protein. This table holds 150,000 or so distinct CDR3 sequences, approximately 20% found once. Uncontrolled infections, other autoimmune diseases, pregnancy or lactation led to exclusion of patients. The PBMCs were sourced from fresh peripheral blood (less than 11 ml).

This sequence originates from a woman in her forties or fifties with Graves' hyperthyroidism that later progressed to Graves' ophthalmopathy. Sequencing used blood. The chain employs TRBV25-1 and TRBJ1-1, with TRBD1 matching 8 bases. The CDR3 is CASRTGDPTEAFF. As DNA, the CDR3 is TGTGCCAGCAGGACAGGGGATCCGACTGAAGCTTTCTTT.